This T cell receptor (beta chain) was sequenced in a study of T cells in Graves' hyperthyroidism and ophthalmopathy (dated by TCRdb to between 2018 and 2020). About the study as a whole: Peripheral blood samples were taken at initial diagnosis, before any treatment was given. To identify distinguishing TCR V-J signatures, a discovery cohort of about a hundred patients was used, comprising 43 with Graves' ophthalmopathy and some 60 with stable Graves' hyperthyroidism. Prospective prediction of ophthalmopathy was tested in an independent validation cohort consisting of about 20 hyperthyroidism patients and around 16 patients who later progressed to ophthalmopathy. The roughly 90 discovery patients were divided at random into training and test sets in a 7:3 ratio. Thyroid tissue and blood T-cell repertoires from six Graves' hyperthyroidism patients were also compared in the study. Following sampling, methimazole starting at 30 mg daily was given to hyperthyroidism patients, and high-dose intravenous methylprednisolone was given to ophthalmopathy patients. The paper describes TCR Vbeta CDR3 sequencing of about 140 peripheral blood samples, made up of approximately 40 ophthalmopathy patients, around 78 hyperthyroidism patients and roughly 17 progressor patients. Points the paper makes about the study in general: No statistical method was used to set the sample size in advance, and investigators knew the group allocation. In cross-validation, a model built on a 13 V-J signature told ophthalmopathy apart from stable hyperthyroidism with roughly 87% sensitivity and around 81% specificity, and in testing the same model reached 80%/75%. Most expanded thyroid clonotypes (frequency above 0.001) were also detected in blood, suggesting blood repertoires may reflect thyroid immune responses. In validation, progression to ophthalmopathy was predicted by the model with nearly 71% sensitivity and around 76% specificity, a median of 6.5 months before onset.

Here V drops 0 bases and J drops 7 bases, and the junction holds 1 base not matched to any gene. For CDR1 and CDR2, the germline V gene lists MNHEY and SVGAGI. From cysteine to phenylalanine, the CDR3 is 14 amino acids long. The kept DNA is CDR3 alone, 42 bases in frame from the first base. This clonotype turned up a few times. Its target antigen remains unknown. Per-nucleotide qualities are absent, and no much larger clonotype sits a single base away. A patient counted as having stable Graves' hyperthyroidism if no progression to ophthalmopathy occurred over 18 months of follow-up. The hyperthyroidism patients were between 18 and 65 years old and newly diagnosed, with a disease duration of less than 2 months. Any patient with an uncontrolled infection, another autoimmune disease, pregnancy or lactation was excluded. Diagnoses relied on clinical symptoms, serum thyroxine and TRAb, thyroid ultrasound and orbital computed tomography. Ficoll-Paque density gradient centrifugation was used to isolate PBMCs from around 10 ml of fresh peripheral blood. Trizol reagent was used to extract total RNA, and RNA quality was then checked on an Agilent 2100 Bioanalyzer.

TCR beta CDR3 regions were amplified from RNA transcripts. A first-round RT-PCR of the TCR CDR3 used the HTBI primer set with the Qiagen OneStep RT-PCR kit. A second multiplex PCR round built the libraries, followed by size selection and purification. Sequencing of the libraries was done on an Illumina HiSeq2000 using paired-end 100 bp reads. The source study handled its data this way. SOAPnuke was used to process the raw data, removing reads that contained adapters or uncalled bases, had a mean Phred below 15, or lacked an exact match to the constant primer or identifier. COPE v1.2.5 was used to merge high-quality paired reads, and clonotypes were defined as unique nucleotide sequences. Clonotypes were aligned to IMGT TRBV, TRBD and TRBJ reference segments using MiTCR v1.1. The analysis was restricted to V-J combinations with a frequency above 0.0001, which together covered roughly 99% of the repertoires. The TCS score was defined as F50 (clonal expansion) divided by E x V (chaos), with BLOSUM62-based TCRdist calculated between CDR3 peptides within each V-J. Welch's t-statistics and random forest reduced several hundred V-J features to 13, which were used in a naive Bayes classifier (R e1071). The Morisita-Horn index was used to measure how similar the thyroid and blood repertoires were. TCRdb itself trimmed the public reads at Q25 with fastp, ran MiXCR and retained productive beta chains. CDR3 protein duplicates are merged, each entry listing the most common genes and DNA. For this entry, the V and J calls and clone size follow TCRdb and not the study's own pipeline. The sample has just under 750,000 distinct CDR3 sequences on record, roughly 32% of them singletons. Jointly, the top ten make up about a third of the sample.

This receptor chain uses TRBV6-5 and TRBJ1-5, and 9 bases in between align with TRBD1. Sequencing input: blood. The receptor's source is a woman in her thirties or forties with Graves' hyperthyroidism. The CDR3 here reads CASSYSTGGQPQHF. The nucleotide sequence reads TGTGCCAGCAGTTACTCGACAGGGGGGCAGCCCCAGCATTTT.